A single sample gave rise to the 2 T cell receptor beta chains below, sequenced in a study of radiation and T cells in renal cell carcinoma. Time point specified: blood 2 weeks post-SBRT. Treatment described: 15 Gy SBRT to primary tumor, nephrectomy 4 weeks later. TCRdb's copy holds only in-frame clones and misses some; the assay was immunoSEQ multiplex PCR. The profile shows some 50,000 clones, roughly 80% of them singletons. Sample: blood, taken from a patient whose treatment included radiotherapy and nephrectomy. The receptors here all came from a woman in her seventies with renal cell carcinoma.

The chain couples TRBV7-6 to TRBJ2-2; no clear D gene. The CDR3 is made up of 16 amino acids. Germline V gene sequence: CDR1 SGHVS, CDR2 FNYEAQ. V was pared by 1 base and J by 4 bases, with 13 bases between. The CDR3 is CASSLVLSSGTGELFF. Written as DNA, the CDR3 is TGTGCCAGCAGCTTAGTACTCTCCTCGGGCACCGGGGAGCTGTTTTTT.

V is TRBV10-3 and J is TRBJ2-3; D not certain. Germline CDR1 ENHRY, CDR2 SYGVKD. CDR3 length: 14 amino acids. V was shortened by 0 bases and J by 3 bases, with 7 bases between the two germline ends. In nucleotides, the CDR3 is TGTGCCATCAGTGAGTCTGACTCTACAGATACGCAGTATTTT. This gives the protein CAISESDSTDTQYF.